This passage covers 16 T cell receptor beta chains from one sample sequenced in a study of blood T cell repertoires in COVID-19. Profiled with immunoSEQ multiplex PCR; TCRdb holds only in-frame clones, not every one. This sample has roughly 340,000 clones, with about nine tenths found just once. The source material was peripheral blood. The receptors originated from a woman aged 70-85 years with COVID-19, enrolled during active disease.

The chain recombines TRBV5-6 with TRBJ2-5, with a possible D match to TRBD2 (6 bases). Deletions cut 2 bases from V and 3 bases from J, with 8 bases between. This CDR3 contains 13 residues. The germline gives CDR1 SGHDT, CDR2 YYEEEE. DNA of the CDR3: TGTGCCAGCAGCTTTGGAGGGGAAGAGACCCAGTACTTC. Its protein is CASSFGGEETQYF. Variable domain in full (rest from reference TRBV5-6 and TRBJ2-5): DAGVTQSPTHLIKTRGQQVTLRCSPKSGHDTVSWYQQALGQGPQFIFQYYEEEERQRGNFPDRFSGHQFPNYSSELNVNALLLGDSALYLCASSFGGEETQYFGPGTRLLVL.

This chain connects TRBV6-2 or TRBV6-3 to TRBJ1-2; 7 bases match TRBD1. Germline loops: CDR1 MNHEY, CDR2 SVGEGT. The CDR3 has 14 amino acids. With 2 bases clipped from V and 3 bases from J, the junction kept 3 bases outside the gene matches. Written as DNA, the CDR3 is TGTGCCAGCAGTTACGCGGACAGGTACTATGGCTACACCTTC. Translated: CASSYADRYYGYTF.

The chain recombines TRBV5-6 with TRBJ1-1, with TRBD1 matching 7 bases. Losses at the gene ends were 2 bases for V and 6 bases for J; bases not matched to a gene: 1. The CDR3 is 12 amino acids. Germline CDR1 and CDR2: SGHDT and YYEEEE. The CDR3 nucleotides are TGTGCCAGCAGCTTCGGGACAGCTGAAGCTTTCTTT. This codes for CASSFGTAEAFF.

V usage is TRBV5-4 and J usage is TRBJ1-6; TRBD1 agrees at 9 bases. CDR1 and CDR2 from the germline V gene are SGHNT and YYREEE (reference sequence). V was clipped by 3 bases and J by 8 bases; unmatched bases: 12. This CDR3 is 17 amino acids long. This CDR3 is CASSWGFDGTGYSPLHF. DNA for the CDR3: TGTGCCAGCAGCTGGGGGTTTGATGGGACAGGGTATTCACCCCTCCACTTT.

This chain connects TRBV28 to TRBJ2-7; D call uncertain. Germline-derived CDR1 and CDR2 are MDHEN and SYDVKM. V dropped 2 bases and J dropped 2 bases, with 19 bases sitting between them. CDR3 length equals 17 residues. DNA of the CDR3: TGTGCCAGCAGTTTACCGTTGGTGGCAGGTACCACCTACGAGCAGTACTTC. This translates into CASSLPLVAGTTYEQYF.

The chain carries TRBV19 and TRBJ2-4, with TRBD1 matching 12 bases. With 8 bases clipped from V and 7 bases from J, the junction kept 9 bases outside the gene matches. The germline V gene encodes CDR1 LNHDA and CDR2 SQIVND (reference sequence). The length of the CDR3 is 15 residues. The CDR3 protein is CASSVTGQGANIQYF. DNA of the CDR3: TGTGCCAGTTCAGTAACGGGACAGGGGGCGAACATTCAGTACTTC.

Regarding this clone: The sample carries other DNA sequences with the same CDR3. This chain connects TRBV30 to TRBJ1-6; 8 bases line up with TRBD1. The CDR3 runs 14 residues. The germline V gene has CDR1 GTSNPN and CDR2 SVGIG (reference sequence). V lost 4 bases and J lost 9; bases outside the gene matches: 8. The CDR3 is CAWNPGQGGSPLHF. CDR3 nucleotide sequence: TGTGCCTGGAACCCCGGACAGGGCGGTTCACCCCTCCACTTT.

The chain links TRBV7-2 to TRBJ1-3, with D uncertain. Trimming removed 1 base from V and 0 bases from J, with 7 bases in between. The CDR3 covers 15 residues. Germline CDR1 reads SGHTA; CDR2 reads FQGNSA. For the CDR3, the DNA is TGTGCCAGCAGCTTAGACGCGGGCTCTGGAAACACCATATATTTT. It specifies CASSLDAGSGNTIYF.

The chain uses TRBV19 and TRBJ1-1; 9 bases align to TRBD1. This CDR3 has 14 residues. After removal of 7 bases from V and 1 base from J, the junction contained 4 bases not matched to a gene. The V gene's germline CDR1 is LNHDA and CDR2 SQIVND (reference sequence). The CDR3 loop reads CASTLGQGNTEAFF. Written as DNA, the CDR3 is TGTGCCAGTACCCTGGGACAGGGGAACACTGAAGCTTTCTTT.

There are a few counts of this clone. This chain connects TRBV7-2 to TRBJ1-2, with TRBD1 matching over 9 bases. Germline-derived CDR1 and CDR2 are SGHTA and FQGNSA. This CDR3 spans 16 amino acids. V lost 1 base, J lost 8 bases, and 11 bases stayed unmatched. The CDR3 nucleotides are TGTGCCAGCAGCTTAGTTCCGGGACAGGGAAGGAAAGGCTACACCTTC. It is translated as CASSLVPGQGRKGYTF.

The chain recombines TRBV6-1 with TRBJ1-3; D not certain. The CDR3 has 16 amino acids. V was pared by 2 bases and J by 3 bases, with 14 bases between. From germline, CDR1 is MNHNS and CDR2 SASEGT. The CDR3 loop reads CASSEQIAVYGNTIYF. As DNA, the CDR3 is TGTGCCAGCAGTGAACAGATTGCAGTTTATGGAAACACCATATATTTT.

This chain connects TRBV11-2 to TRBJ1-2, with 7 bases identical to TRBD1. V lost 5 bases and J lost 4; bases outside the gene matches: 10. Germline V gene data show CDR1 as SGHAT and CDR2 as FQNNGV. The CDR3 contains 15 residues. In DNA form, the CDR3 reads TGTGCCAGCAGCCCATCCCAACAGGGGCTCTATGGCTACACCTTC. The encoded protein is CASSPSQQGLYGYTF.

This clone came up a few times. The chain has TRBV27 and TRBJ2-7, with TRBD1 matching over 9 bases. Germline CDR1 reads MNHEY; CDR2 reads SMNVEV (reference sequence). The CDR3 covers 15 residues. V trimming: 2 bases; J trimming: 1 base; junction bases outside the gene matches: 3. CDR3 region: CASSLTGTGSYEQYF. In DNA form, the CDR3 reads TGTGCCAGCAGTTTAACCGGGACAGGGTCCTACGAGCAGTACTTC.

CDR3 DNA sequence: TGTGCCAGCAGCCACGGGACAGGCCTACCAACCGGGGAGCTGTTTTTT. This translates into CASSHGTGLPTGELFF. This chain uses TRBV4-2 with TRBJ2-2; 8 nucleotides match TRBD1. The CDR3 totals 16 residues. Germline CDR1 is LGHNA and CDR2 is YNFKEQ. Trimming at V came to 3 bases and at J to 5 bases, leaving 8 bases not matched to a gene.

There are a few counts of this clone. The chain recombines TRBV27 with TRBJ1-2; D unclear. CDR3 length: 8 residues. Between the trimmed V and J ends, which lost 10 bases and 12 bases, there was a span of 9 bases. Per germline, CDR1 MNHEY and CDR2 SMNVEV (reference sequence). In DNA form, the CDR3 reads TGTGCCACCGCACTGCACACCTTC. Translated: CATALHTF.

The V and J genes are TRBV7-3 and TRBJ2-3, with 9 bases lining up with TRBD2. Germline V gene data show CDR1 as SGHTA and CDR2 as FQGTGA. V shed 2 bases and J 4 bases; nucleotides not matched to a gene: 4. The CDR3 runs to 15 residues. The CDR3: CASSLAGGPSDTQYF. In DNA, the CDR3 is TGTGCCAGCAGCTTAGCGGGGGGGCCCTCAGATACGCAGTATTTT.